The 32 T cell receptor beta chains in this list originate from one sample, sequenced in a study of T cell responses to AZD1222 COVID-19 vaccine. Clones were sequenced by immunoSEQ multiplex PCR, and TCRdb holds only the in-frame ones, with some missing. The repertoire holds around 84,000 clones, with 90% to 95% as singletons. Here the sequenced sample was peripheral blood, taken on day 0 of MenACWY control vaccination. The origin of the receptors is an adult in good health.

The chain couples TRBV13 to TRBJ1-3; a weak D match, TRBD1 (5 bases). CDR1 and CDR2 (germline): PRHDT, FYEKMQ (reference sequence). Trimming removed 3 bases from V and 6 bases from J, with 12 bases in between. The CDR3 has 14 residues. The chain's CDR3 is CASSFLGGVNTIYF. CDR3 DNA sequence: TGTGCCAGCAGCTTTTTGGGGGGAGTAAACACCATATATTTT.

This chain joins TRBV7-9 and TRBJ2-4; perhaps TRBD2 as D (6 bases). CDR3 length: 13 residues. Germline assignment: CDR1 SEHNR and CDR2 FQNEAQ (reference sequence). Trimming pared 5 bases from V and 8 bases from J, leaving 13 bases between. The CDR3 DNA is TGTGCCAGCAGCGCCCTAGGAGGGGACATTCAGTACTTC. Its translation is CASSALGGDIQYF.

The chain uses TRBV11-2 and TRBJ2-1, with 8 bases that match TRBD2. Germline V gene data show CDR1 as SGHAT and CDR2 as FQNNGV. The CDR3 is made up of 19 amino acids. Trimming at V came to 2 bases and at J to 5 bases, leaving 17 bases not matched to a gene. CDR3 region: CASSLYLAGPKTRDNEQFF. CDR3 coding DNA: TGTGCCAGCAGCTTATACCTAGCGGGTCCCAAAACGAGGGACAATGAGCAGTTCTTC.

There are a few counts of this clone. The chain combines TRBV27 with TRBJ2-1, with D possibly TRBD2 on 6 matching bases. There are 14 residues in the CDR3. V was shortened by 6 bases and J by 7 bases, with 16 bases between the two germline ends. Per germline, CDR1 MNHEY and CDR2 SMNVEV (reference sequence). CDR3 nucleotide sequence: TGTGCCAGCAGGGAGGGGTTGGGATGGAATGAGCAGTTCTTC. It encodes CASREGLGWNEQFF.

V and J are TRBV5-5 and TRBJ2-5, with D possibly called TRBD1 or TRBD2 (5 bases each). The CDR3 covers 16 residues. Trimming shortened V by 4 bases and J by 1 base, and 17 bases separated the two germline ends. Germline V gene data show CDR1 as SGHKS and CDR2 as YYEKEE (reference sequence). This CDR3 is CASSQGGPIPQETQYF. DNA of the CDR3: TGTGCCAGCAGCCAGGGCGGGCCGATCCCCCAAGAGACCCAGTACTTC.

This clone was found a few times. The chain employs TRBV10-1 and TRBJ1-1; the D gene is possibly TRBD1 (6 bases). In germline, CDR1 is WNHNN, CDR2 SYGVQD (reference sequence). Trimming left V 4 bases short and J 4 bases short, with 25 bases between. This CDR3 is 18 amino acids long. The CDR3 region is CASSVVGQGHFSGTEAFF. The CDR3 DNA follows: TGCGCCAGCAGTGTGGTCGGGCAGGGGCATTTTTCGGGCACTGAAGCTTTCTTT.

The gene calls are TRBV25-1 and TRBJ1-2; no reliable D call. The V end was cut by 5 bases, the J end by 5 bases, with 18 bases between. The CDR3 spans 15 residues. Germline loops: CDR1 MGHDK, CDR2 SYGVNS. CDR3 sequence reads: CASSSTQAGQYGYTF. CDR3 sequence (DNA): TGTGCCAGCAGTTCTACCCAGGCCGGTCAGTATGGCTACACCTTC.

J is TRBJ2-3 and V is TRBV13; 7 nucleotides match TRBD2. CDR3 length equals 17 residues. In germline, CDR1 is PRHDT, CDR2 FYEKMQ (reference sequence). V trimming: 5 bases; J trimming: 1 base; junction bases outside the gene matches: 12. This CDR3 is CASSRGVSVRGTDTQYF. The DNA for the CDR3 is TGTGCCAGCAGCCGGGGGGTGTCCGTGCGGGGCACAGATACGCAGTATTTT.

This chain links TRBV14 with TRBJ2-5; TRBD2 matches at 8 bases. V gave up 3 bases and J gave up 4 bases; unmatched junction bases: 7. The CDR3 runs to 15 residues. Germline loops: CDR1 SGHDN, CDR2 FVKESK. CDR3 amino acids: CASSQAGGERETQYF. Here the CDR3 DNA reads TGTGCCAGCAGCCAGGCGGGAGGAGAGCGAGAGACCCAGTACTTC.

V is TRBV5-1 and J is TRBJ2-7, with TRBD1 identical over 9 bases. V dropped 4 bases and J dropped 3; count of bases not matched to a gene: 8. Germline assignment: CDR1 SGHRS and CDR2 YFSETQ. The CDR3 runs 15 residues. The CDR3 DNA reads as TGCGCCAGCAGCGACTCGGGACAGGGTATCTACGAGCAGTACTTC. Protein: CASSDSGQGIYEQYF.

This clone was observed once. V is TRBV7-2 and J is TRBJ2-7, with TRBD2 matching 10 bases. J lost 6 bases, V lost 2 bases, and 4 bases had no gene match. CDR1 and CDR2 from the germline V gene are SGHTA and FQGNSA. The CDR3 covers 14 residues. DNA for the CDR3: TGTGCCAGCAGCTTACCGTCTAGCGGGGGCGAGCAGTACTTC. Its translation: CASSLPSSGGEQYF. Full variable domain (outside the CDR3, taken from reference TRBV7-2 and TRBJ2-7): GAGVSQSPSNKVTEKGKDVELRCDPISGHTALYWYRQSLGQGLEFLIYFQGNSAPDKSGLPSDRFSAERTGGSVSTLTIQRTQQEDSAVYLCASSLPSSGGEQYFGPGTRLTVT.

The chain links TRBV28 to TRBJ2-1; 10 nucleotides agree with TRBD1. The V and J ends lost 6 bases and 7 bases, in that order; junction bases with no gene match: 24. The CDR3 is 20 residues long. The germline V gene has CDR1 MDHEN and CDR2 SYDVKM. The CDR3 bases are TGTGCCAGCAGGCGGACAGGGGGGGATCGATGGGCTAGCGGAGAAAATGAGCAGTTCTTC. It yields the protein CASRRTGGDRWASGENEQFF. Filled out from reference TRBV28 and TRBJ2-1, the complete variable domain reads DVKVTQSSRYLVKRTGEKVFLECVQDMDHENMFWYRQDPGLGLRLIYFSYDVKMKEKGDIPEGYSVSREKKERFSLILESASTNQTSMYLCASRRTGGDRWASGENEQFFGPGTRLTVL.

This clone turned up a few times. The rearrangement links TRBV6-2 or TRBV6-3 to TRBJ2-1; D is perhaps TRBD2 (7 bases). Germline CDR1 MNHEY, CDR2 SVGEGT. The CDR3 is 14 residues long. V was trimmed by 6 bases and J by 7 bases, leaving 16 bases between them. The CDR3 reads CASSPGGPVNEQFF. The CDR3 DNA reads TGTGCCAGCAGCCCCGGGGGGCCCGTGAATGAGCAGTTCTTC.

DNA for the CDR3: TGTGCCAGCAGCTTATTTGAGGACACTGAAGCTTTCTTT. Translation: CASSLFEDTEAFF. V is TRBV7-9 and J is TRBJ1-1, with no clear D. Trimming took 2 bases from V and 3 from J, leaving 7 bases between them. The CDR3 runs to 13 residues. Germline-derived CDR1 and CDR2 are SEHNR and FQNEAQ (reference sequence).

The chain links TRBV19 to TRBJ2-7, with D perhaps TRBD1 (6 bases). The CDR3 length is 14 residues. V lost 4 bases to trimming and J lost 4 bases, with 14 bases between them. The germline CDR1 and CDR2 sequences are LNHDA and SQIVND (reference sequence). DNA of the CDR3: TGTGCCAGTAGTACCCTAGAAGGGGGTTACGAGCAGTACTTC. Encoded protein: CASSTLEGGYEQYF.

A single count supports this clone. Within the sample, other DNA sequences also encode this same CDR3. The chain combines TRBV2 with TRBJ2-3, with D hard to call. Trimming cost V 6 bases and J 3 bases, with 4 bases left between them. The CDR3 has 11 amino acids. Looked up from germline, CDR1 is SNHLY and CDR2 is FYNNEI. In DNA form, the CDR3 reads TGTGCCAGCAGATCAACAGATACGCAGTATTTT. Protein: CASRSTDTQYF. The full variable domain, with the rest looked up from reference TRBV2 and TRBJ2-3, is EPEVTQTPSHQVTQMGQEVILRCVPISNHLYFYWYRQILGQKVEFLVSFYNNEISEKSEIFDDQFSVERPDGSNFTLKIRSTKLEDSAMYFCASRSTDTQYFGPGTRLTVL.

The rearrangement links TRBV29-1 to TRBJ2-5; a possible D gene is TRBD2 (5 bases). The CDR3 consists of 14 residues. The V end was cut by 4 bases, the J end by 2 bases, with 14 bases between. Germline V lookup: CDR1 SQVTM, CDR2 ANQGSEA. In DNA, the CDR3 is TGCAGCGTTGTTGAGGACTTCAAACAAGAGACCCAGTACTTC. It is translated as CSVVEDFKQETQYF. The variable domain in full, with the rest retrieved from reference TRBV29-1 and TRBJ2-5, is SAVISQKPSRDICQRGTSLTIQCQVDSQVTMMFWYRQQPGQSLTLIATANQGSEATYESGFVIDKFPISRPNLTFSTLTVSNMSPEDSSIYLCSVVEDFKQETQYFGPGTRLLVL.

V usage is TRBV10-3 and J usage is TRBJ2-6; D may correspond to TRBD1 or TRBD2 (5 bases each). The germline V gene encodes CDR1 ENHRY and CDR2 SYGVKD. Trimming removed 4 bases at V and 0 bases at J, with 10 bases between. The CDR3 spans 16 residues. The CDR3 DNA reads TGTGCCATCAGTGCGCCGGGGCCCTCTGGGGCCAACGTCCTGACTTTC. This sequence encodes CAISAPGPSGANVLTF.

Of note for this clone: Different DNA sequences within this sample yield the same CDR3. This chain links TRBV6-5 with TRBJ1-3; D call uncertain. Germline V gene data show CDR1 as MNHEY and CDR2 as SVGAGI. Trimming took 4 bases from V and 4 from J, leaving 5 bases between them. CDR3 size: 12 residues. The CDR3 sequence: CASSSQGNTIYF. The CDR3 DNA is TGTGCCAGCAGTTCTCAGGGAAACACCATATATTTT.

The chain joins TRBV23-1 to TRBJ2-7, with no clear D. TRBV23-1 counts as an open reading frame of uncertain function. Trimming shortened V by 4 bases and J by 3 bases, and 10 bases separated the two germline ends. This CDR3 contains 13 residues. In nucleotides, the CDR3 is TGCGCCAGCAGTCGTTCCCCTAACTACGAGCAGTACTTC. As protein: CASSRSPNYEQYF.

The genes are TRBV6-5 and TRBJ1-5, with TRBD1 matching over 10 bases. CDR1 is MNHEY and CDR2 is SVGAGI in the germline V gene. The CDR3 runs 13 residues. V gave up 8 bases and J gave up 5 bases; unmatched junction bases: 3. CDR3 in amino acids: CASGGTGDQPQHF. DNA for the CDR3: TGTGCCAGCGGGGGGACAGGGGATCAGCCCCAGCATTTT.

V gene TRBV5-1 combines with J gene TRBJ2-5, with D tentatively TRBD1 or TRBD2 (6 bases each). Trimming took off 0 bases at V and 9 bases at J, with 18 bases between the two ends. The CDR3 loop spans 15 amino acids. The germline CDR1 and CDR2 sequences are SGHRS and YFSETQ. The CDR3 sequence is CASSLGQEAAGSQYF. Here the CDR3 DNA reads TGCGCCAGCAGCTTGGGACAGGAGGCTGCGGGGTCCCAGTACTTC.

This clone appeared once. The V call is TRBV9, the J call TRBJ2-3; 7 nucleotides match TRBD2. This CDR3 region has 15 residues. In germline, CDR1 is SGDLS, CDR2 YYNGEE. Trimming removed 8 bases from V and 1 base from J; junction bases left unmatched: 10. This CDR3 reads CASTPLAGGTDTQYF. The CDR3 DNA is TGTGCCAGTACCCCCCTTGCGGGGGGCACAGATACGCAGTATTTT. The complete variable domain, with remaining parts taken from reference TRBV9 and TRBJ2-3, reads DSGVTQTPKHLITATGQRVTLRCSPRSGDLSVYWYQQSLDQGLQFLIQYYNGEERAKGNILERFSAQQFPDLHSELNLSSLELGDSALYFCASTPLAGGTDTQYFGPGTRLTVL.

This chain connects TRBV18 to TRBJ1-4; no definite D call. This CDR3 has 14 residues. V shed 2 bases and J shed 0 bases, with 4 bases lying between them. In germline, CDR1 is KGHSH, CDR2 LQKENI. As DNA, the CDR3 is TGTGCCAGCTCACCAGTAGCAACTAATGAAAAACTGTTTTTT. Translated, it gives CASSPVATNEKLFF. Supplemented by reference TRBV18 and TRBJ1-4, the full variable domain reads NAGVMQNPRHLVRRRGQEARLRCSPMKGHSHVYWYRQLPEEGLKFMVYLQKENIIDESGMPKERFSAEFPKEGPSILRIQQVVRGDSAAYFCASSPVATNEKLFFGSGTQLSVL.

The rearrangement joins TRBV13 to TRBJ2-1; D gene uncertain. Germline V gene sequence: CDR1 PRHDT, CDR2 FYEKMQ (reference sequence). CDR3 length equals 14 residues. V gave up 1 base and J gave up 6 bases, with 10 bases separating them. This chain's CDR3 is CASSLVYGGNEQFF. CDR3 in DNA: TGTGCCAGCAGCTTAGTGTATGGTGGCAATGAGCAGTTCTTC. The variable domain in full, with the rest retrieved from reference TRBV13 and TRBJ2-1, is AAGVIQSPRHLIKEKRETATLKCYPIPRHDTVYWYQQGPGQDPQFLISFYEKMQSDKGSIPDRFSAQQFSDYHSELNMSSLELGDSALYFCASSLVYGGNEQFFGPGTRLTVL.

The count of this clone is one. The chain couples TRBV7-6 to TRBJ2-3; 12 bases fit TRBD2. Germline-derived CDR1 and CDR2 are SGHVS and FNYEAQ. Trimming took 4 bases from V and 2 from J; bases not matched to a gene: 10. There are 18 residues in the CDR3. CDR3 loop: CASSSPLTSGGYTDTQYF. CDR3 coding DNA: TGTGCCAGCAGCTCGCCGCTAACTAGCGGGGGGTACACAGATACGCAGTATTTT. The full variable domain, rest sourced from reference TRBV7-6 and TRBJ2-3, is GAGVSQSPRYKVTKRGQDVALRCDPISGHVSLYWYRQALGQGPEFLTYFNYEAQQDKSGLPNDRFSAERPEGSISTLTIQRTEQRDSAMYRCASSSPLTSGGYTDTQYFGPGTRLTVL.

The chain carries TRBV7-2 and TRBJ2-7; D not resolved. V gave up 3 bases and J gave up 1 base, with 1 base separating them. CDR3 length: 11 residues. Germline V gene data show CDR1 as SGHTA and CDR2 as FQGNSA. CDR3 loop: CASSFSYEQYF. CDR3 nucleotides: TGTGCCAGCAGCTTTTCCTACGAGCAGTACTTC.

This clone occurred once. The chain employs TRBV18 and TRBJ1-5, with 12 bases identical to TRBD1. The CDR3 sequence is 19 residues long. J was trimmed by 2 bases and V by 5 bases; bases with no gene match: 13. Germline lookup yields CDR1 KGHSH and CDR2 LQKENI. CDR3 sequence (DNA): TGTGCCAGCTCATTCTCGGAGGGACAGGGGGCCGGGGGCAATCAGCCCCAGCATTTT. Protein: CASSFSEGQGAGGNQPQHF.

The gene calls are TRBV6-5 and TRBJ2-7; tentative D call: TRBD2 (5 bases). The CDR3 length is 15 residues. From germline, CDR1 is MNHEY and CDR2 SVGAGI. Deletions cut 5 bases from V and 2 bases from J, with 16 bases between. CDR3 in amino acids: CASSPVALAPYEQYF. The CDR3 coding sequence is TGTGCCAGCAGTCCCGTGGCCCTAGCCCCCTACGAGCAGTACTTC.

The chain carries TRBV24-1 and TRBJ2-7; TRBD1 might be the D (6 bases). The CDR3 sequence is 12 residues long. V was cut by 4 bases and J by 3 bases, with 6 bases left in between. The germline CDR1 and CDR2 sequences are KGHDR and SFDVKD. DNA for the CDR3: TGTGCCACCAGTGAACAGGGCTACGAGCAGTACTTC. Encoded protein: CATSEQGYEQYF.

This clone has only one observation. The CDR3 is CASSFTGEESGELFF. In DNA, the CDR3 is TGCGCCAGCAGCTTCACGGGGGAGGAATCCGGGGAGCTGTTTTTT. The chain recombines TRBV5-1 with TRBJ2-2, with D maybe TRBD2 (6 bases). CDR3 length: 15 residues. Trimming took 2 bases from V and 6 from J, leaving 14 bases between them. Looked up from germline, CDR1 is SGHRS and CDR2 is YFSETQ.

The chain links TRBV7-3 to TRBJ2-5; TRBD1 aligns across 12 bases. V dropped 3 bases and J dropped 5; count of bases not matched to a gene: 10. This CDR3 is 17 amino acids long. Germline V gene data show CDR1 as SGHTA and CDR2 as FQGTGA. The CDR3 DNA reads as TGTGCCAGCAGCTTGTCTGCAGGGACAGGGGGCGCGGAGACCCAGTACTTC. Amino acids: CASSLSAGTGGAETQYF.